Presented here are 14 T cell receptor beta chains from one specimen sequenced in a study of blood T cell repertoires in COVID-19. Method: immunoSEQ multiplex PCR; TCRdb's copy keeps in-frame clones and lacks some. The repertoire holds about 340,000 clones, with about 92% as singletons. Specimen: PBMCs or T cells enriched from blood (not recorded which). The receptor source for this set is a woman in her thirties who had recovered from COVID-19.

The chain is built from TRBV7-3 and TRBJ2-1; 7 bases are shared with TRBD1. CDR1 is SGHTA and CDR2 is FQGTGA in the germline V gene. This CDR3 region has 15 residues. J gave up 4 bases and V 1 base, and 4 bases lay outside the gene matches. The CDR3 here is CASSLIQGVYNEQFF. The CDR3 region has the DNA TGTGCCAGCAGCTTAATCCAGGGGGTATACAATGAGCAGTTCTTC.

Here the CDR3 reads CASSLGRRNYGYTF. The CDR3 region has the DNA TGTGCCAGCAGCTTGGGGCGGAGGAACTATGGCTACACCTTC. This chain links TRBV5-6 with TRBJ1-2; D not certain. V lost 0 bases and J 2 bases, leaving 8 bases between the germline ends. This CDR3 is built from 14 residues. The germline gives CDR1 SGHDT, CDR2 YYEEEE.

V usage is TRBV5-6 and J usage is TRBJ1-3; weak D call: TRBD1 (5 bases). From germline, CDR1 is SGHDT and CDR2 YYEEEE. Trimming pared 4 bases from V and 8 bases from J, leaving 16 bases between. The CDR3 has 14 residues. The CDR3 sequence is CASSTQQGGDTIYF. CDR3 nucleotides: TGTGCCAGCAGCACGCAGCAGGGAGGAGACACCATATATTTT. Looking up the rest from reference TRBV5-6 and TRBJ1-3 gives the full variable domain: DAGVTQSPTHLIKTRGQQVTLRCSPKSGHDTVSWYQQALGQGPQFIFQYYEEEERQRGNFPDRFSGHQFPNYSSELNVNALLLGDSALYLCASSTQQGGDTIYFGEGSWLTVV.

CDR3 amino acids: CASTLGATTDHEQYF. CDR3 nucleotides: TGTGCCAGTACCCTAGGGGCGACCACCGACCACGAGCAGTACTTC. The rearrangement uses TRBV19 and TRBJ2-7; the D gene is possibly TRBD1 (5 bases). V dropped 7 bases and J dropped 5 bases, with 21 bases sitting between them. Looked up from germline, CDR1 is LNHDA and CDR2 is SQIVND (reference sequence). The CDR3 spans 15 residues. The full variable domain, in which reference TRBV19 and TRBJ2-7 provide the parts outside the CDR3, is DGGITQSPKYLFRKEGQNVTLSCEQNLNHDAMYWYRQDPGQGLRLIYYSQIVNDFQKGDIAEGYSVSREKKESFPLTVTSAQKNPTAFYLCASTLGATTDHEQYFGPGTRLTVT.

This chain connects TRBV18 to TRBJ2-3; 8 bases are a match to TRBD2. The CDR3 extends over 17 amino acids. Germline values: CDR1 KGHSH, CDR2 LQKENI. V gave up 3 bases and J gave up 3 bases; unmatched junction bases: 11. CDR3 region: CASSPTMSGLDTDTQYF. The CDR3 DNA is TGTGCCAGCTCACCCACTATGTCGGGACTAGATACAGATACGCAGTATTTT. The full variable domain, its missing parts supplied by reference TRBV18 and TRBJ2-3, is NAGVMQNPRHLVRRRGQEARLRCSPMKGHSHVYWYRQLPEEGLKFMVYLQKENIIDESGMPKERFSAEFPKEGPSILRIQQVVRGDSAAYFCASSPTMSGLDTDTQYFGPGTRLTVL.

The chain carries TRBV19 and TRBJ1-2; D may be TRBD1 (6 bases). Germline CDR1 LNHDA, CDR2 SQIVND (reference sequence). Trimming shortened V by 7 bases and J by 2 bases, and 14 bases separated the two germline ends. This CDR3 has 14 residues. CDR3 in amino acids: CASKDGGQNYGYTF. Written as DNA, the CDR3 is TGTGCCAGTAAAGATGGAGGACAGAACTATGGCTACACCTTC.

V gene TRBV28 combines with J gene TRBJ1-2; weak D call: TRBD1 (5 bases). Trimming took 3 bases from V and 0 from J, leaving 11 bases between them. The germline V gene has CDR1 MDHEN and CDR2 SYDVKM. The CDR3 extends over 15 amino acids. The CDR3 region is CASSFPGKTNYGYTF. CDR3 in DNA: TGTGCCAGCAGTTTCCCAGGGAAAACTAACTATGGCTACACCTTC.

This sequence joins TRBV12-3 or TRBV12-4 and TRBJ1-2; D uncertain. Trimming took 1 base from V and 8 from J, leaving 8 bases between them. The CDR3 is made up of 12 amino acids. Written as DNA, the CDR3 is TGTGCCAGCAGTTTAGACGGAGGGGGCTACACCTTC. It encodes CASSLDGGGYTF.

The chain combines TRBV19 with TRBJ2-2, with D perhaps TRBD2 (5 bases). The V gene lost 0 bases and the J gene lost 16 bases, with 18 bases spanning the gap. This CDR3 spans 14 amino acids. Germline CDR1 reads LNHDA; CDR2 reads SQIVND (reference sequence). CDR3 nucleotide sequence: TGTGCCAGTAGTATAGACGCGGGCCGCTGGGCTCAGTTTTTT. The encoded protein is CASSIDAGRWAQFF.

The gene calls are TRBV9 and TRBJ1-2, with a tentative D call TRBD1 (6 bases). V lost 4 bases and J 6 bases, leaving 10 bases between the germline ends. Germline loops: CDR1 SGDLS, CDR2 YYNGEE. This CDR3 has 12 amino acids. This chain's CDR3 is CASSSGVNGYTF. Here the CDR3 DNA reads TGTGCCAGCAGCTCAGGGGTGAATGGCTACACCTTC.

V usage is TRBV11-2 and J usage is TRBJ2-5, with D maybe TRBD1 (6 bases). CDR1 and CDR2 from the germline V gene are SGHAT and FQNNGV. V lost 5 bases, J lost 3 bases, and 10 bases lay in between. The CDR3 length is 13 residues. For the CDR3, the DNA is TGTGCCAGCAGCCAGGGGAAAGAAGAGACCCAGTACTTC. Its protein product is CASSQGKEETQYF.

The chain couples TRBV5-6 to TRBJ2-5; TRBD2 aligns across 12 bases. The CDR3 runs 18 residues. The V and J ends lost 4 bases and 4 bases, in that order; junction bases with no gene match: 14. Germline CDR1 and CDR2: SGHDT and YYEEEE. This CDR3 reads CASSLNRLLAGGRETQYF. CDR3 nucleotide sequence: TGTGCCAGCAGCCTTAACCGCTTACTAGCGGGAGGAAGAGAGACCCAGTACTTC.

This clone was recorded at least ten times. This rearrangement joins TRBV7-9 to TRBJ2-7, with a weak D call TRBD1 (5 bases). This CDR3 spans 12 amino acids. Germline V CDR1 and CDR2: SEHNR, FQNEAQ (reference sequence). The V end was cut by 0 bases, the J end by 12 bases, with 12 bases between. CDR3 sequence (DNA): TGTGCCAGCAGCTTAGCACAGGCCGTGCTGTACTTC. Its translation: CASSLAQAVLYF.

The CDR3 loop reads CASSVGPITEAFF. Written as DNA, the CDR3 is TGTGCCAGCAGCGTAGGGCCCATAACTGAAGCTTTCTTT. V usage is TRBV9 and J usage is TRBJ1-1; unclear D gene. Germline CDR1 reads SGDLS; CDR2 reads YYNGEE. The CDR3 spans 13 residues. The V end was cut by 0 bases, the J end by 5 bases, with 8 bases between.